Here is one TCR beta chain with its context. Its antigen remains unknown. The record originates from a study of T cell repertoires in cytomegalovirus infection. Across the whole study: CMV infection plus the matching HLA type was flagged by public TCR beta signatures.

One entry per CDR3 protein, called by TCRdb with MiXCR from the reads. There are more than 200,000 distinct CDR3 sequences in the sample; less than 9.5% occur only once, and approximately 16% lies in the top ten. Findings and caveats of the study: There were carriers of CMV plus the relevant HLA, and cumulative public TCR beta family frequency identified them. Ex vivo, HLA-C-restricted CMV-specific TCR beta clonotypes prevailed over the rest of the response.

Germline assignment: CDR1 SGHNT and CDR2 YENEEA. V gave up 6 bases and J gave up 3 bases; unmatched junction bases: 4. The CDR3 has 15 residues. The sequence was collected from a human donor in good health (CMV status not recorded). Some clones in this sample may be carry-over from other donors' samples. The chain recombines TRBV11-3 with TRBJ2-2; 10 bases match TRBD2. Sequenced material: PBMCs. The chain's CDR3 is CASSLSGGYTGELFF. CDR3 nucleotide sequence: TGTGCCAGCAGTCTTAGCGGGGGGTACACCGGGGAGCTGTTTTTT.